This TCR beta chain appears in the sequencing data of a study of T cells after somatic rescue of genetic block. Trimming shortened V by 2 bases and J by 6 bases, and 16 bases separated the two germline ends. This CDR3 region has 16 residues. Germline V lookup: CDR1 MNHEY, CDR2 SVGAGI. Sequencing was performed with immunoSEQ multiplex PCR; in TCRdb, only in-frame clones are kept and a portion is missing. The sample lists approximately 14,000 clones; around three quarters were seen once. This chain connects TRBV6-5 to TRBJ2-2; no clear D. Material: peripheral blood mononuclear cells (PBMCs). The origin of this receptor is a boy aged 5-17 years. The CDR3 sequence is CASSYRGRPWAGELFF. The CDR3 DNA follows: TGTGCCAGCAGTTACCGCGGTCGGCCTTGGGCCGGGGAGCTGTTTTTT.